The rows below give T cell receptor beta chains drawn from one sample of a study of cytomegalovirus exposure and HLA in healthy donors. Clones were read by immunoSEQ multiplex PCR, and TCRdb kept only the in-frame ones, dropping some. The sample yields 150,000 to 200,000 clones, about 85% seen once. Sequencing was performed on PBMCs. The receptors shown here come from a woman in her 50s in good health and CMV-seronegative. Both conserved end residues are part of each CDR3. A D gene is named only where the DNA matches it firmly. Size values are once, few and many counts, or a class for expanded clones, and some rows have none.

D: .; size: .; V: TRBV7-2; J: TRBJ1-5; DNA: TGTGCCAGCAGCTCCGACAGAGGACGAAATCAGCCCCAGCATTTT; CDR3: CASSSDRGRNQPQHF
D: TRBD1; size: .; V: TRBV7-9; J: TRBJ1-1; DNA: TGTTCCAGCAGCTTAGGGGGCTCGACTGAAGCTTTCTTT; CDR3: CSSSLGGSTEAFF
D: TRBD1; size: .; V: TRBV19; J: TRBJ1-3; DNA: TGTGCCAGTAGGACAGGGGAAGAGATACGAGGGGACACCATATATTTT; CDR3: CASRTGEEIRGDTIYF
D: TRBD2; size: .; V: TRBV25-1; J: TRBJ2-5; DNA: TGTGCCAGCAGTGACCTAGCGGGAGGGCCCGGGGCTGAGACCCAGTACTTC; CDR3: CASSDLAGGPGAETQYF
D: TRBD1; size: .; V: TRBV7-2; J: TRBJ1-1; DNA: TGTGCCAGCAGCTCCCTGACAGGGGAGGCTGAAGCTTTCTTT; CDR3: CASSSLTGEAEAFF
D: TRBD2; size: .; V: TRBV13; J: TRBJ2-7; DNA: TGTGCCAGCAGCCATTCTGAAACTAGCGGGGGGCTCCTCCTGGGCGAGCAGTACTTC; CDR3: CASSHSETSGGLLLGEQYF
D: .; size: .; V: TRBV2; J: TRBJ2-3; DNA: TGTGCCAGCAGTCGGGGCGGGATGGGCACAGATACGCAGTATTTT; CDR3: CASSRGGMGTDTQYF
D: .; size: .; V: TRBV9; J: TRBJ2-1; DNA: TGTGCCAGCAGCCCCACGAGGCGTAAGTACAATGAGCAGTTCTTC; CDR3: CASSPTRRKYNEQFF
D: TRBD2; size: .; V: TRBV11-2; J: TRBJ2-5; DNA: TGTGCCAGCAGCTTAGTGGTAGCGGGGGGGCAAGAGACCCAGTACTTC; CDR3: CASSLVVAGGQETQYF
D: .; size: .; V: TRBV9; J: TRBJ1-1; DNA: TGTGCCAGCAGCGTCAATCCGGGGTCTGAAGCTTTCTTT; CDR3: CASSVNPGSEAFF
D: .; size: .; V: TRBV7-2; J: TRBJ2-2; DNA: TGTGCCAGCAGCCCCAAACGAGTTCAACTCGCGAACACCGGGGAGCTGTTTTTT; CDR3: CASSPKRVQLANTGELFF
D: .; size: .; V: TRBV5-1; J: TRBJ2-5; DNA: TGCGCCAGCATGGGAGGAGGGGAGACCCAGTACTTC; CDR3: CASMGGGETQYF
D: .; size: .; V: TRBV2; J: TRBJ1-5; DNA: TGTGCCAGCAGTGAAGGGGGAGGGTATAGCAATCAGCCCCAGCATTTT; CDR3: CASSEGGGYSNQPQHF
D: TRBD1; size: .; V: TRBV4-3; J: TRBJ1-4; DNA: TGCGCCAGCAGCCGCGCCGGGACAGGGAATGAAAAACTGTTTTTT; CDR3: CASSRAGTGNEKLFF
D: TRBD1; size: .; V: TRBV28; J: TRBJ2-5; DNA: TGTGATAATCGAGGAAAGCACAGGGGAAGAGGAGAGACCCAGTACTTC; CDR3: CDNRGKHRGRGETQYF
D: .; size: .; V: TRBV7-6; J: TRBJ2-1; DNA: TGTGCCAGCAGCTTGTCCGGGGGGCTCAATGAGCAGTTCTTC; CDR3: CASSLSGGLNEQFF
D: TRBD2; size: .; V: TRBV29-1; J: TRBJ2-1; DNA: TGCAGCGTTGGCCCTACGGGAGGTTACAATGAGCAGTTCTTC; CDR3: CSVGPTGGYNEQFF
D: TRBD1; size: .; V: TRBV7-9; J: TRBJ1-2; DNA: TGTGCCAGCAGCCCGCTAGGACAGGGGGCTGGGGGCTACACCTTC; CDR3: CASSPLGQGAGGYTF
D: .; size: .; V: TRBV11-2; J: TRBJ2-2; DNA: TGTGCCAGCAGCGTACTAGACCGGGACACCGGGGAGCTGTTTTTT; CDR3: CASSVLDRDTGELFF
D: .; size: .; V: TRBV15; J: TRBJ1-4; DNA: TGTGCCACCAGCAGGACGGGGGCAACTAATGAAAAACTGTTTTTT; CDR3: CATSRTGATNEKLFF
D: .; size: few; V: TRBV7-6; J: TRBJ1-1; DNA: TGTGCCAGCAGCTCGACAGGGAACACTGAAGCTTTCTTT; CDR3: CASSSTGNTEAFF
D: TRBD2; size: .; V: TRBV5-1; J: TRBJ2-1; DNA: TGCGCCAGCAGGACTAGCGGGAGCTCCTACAATGAGCAGTTCTTC; CDR3: CASRTSGSSYNEQFF
D: TRBD2; size: .; V: TRBV7-3; J: TRBJ2-7; DNA: TGTGCCAGCAGCCTTAACGGGGGGTACGAGCAGTACTTC; CDR3: CASSLNGGYEQYF
D: .; size: .; V: TRBV7-9; J: TRBJ2-7; DNA: TGTGCCAGCAGCTTAGCAGGCAGGCCTTACGAGCAGTACTTC; CDR3: CASSLAGRPYEQYF
D: TRBD1; size: few; V: TRBV5-6; J: TRBJ2-7; DNA: TGTGCCAGCAGCAGTCCGGGACAGGGCTACGAGCAGTACTTC; CDR3: CASSSPGQGYEQYF
D: TRBD1; size: few; V: TRBV5-1; J: TRBJ1-6; DNA: TGCGCCAGCAGCTTGACAGGGGATGGTTCCCTCCACTTT; CDR3: CASSLTGDGSLHF
D: TRBD1; size: .; V: TRBV6-5; J: TRBJ1-3; DNA: TGTGCCAGCAGCAAGACAGGGCTCGAAAACACCATATATTTT; CDR3: CASSKTGLENTIYF
D: .; size: few; V: TRBV4-3; J: TRBJ2-2; DNA: TGCGCCAGCAGCCAAGATGCAGGGGCCGCGAACACCGGGGAGCTGTTTTTT; CDR3: CASSQDAGAANTGELFF
D: TRBD2; size: .; V: TRBV19; J: TRBJ2-7; DNA: TGTGCCAGTAGTATAGGGGTAGCGGGAGGATACGAGCAGTACTTC; CDR3: CASSIGVAGGYEQYF
D: TRBD1; size: once; V: TRBV29-1; J: TRBJ1-2; DNA: TGCAGCGTCAGATCGGGACAGGGGAAGGTCTATGGCTACACCTTC; CDR3: CSVRSGQGKVYGYTF
D: .; size: .; V: TRBV18; J: TRBJ1-1; DNA: TGTGCCAGCTCACCAGGACAGATGAACACTGAAGCTTTCTTT; CDR3: CASSPGQMNTEAFF
D: TRBD1; size: .; V: TRBV7-9; J: TRBJ1-3; DNA: TGTGCCAGCAGCGCCGCCACAGGGGAGGTTTTCGGAAACACCATATATTTT; CDR3: CASSAATGEVFGNTIYF
D: .; size: .; V: TRBV7-2; J: TRBJ2-7; DNA: TGTGCCAGCAGCCCGATTACAGGTCCCTACGAGCAGTACTTC; CDR3: CASSPITGPYEQYF
D: TRBD1; size: .; V: TRBV19; J: TRBJ1-4; DNA: TGTGCCAGTTCGGACAGGGGAAACGAAAAACTGTTTTTT; CDR3: CASSDRGNEKLFF
D: .; size: .; V: TRBV6-5; J: TRBJ2-2; DNA: TGTGCCAGCAGTTACCCAAGTCAGGGGAACGGGGAGCTGTTTTTT; CDR3: CASSYPSQGNGELFF
D: .; size: .; V: TRBV11-2; J: TRBJ1-3; DNA: TGTGCCAGCAGCTTCCCTCCAGGGATAGAAAACACCATATATTTT; CDR3: CASSFPPGIENTIYF
D: .; size: .; V: TRBV5-6; J: TRBJ1-1; DNA: TGTGCCAGCAGCGCCCGAGCGAACACTGAAGCTTTCTTT; CDR3: CASSARANTEAFF
D: TRBD2; size: .; V: TRBV15; J: TRBJ2-1; DNA: TGTGCCACCAGCACGGGGGGGCGGGGGCCCCCCAATGAGCAGTTCTTC; CDR3: CATSTGGRGPPNEQFF
D: TRBD1; size: .; V: TRBV7-9; J: TRBJ1-1; DNA: TGTGCCAGCGCGCTAGGGGGACAGGCTGTGGCTGAAGCTTTCTTT; CDR3: CASALGGQAVAEAFF
D: TRBD1; size: .; V: TRBV7-3; J: TRBJ1-2; DNA: TGTGCCAGCAGCTTAGACCCAACCAGGACAGGGGTAAATGGCTACACCTTC; CDR3: CASSLDPTRTGVNGYTF
D: .; size: .; V: TRBV7-8; J: TRBJ1-6; DNA: TGTGCCAGCAGCTCTACCCTAACCGACGGTAGCTCACCCCTCCACTTT; CDR3: CASSSTLTDGSSPLHF